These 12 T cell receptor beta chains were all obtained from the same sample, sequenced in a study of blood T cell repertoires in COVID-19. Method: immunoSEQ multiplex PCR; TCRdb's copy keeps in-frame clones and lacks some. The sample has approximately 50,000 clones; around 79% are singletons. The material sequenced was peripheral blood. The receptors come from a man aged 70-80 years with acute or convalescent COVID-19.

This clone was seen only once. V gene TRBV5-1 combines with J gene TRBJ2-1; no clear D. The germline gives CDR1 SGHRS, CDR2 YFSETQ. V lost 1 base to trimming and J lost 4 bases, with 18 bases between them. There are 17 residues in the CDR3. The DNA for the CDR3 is TGCGCCAGCAGCTTGTTTGCGGATCCCATCGTATACAATGAGCAGTTCTTC. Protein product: CASSLFADPIVYNEQFF.

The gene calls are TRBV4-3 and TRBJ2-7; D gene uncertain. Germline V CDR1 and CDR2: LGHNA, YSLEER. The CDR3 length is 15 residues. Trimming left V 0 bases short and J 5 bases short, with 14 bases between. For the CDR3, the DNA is TGCGCCAGCAGCCAAGAGGCCCACATGACTGACGAGCAGTACTTC. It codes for CASSQEAHMTDEQYF.

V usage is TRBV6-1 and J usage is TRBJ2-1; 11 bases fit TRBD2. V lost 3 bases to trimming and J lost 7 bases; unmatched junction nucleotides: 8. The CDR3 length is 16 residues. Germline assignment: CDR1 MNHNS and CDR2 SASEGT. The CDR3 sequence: CASSDRGLADRNEQFF. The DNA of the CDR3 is TGTGCCAGCAGTGACCGGGGACTAGCGGATAGGAATGAGCAGTTCTTC.

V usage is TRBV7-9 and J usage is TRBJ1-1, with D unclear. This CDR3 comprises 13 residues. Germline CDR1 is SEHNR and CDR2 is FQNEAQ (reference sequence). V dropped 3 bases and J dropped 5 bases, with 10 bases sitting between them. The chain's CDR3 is CASSFVQHTEAFF. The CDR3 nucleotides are TGTGCCAGCAGCTTTGTACAGCATACTGAAGCTTTCTTT.

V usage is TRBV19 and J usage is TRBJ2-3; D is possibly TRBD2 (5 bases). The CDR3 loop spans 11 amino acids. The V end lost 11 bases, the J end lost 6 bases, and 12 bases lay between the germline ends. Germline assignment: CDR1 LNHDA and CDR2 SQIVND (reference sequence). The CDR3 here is CASLSGDTQYF. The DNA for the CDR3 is TGTGCCTCCCTCTCGGGGGATACGCAGTATTTT. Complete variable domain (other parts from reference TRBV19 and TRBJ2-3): DGGITQSPKYLFRKEGQNVTLSCEQNLNHDAMYWYRQDPGQGLRLIYYSQIVNDFQKGDIAEGYSVSREKKESFPLTVTSAQKNPTAFYLCASLSGDTQYFGPGTRLTVL.

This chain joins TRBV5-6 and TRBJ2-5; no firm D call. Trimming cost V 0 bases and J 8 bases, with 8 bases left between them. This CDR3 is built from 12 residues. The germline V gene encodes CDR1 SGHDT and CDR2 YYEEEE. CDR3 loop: CASSLGGQTQYF. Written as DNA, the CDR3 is TGTGCCAGCAGCTTGGGAGGCCAAACCCAGTACTTC. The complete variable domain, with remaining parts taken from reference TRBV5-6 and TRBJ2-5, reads DAGVTQSPTHLIKTRGQQVTLRCSPKSGHDTVSWYQQALGQGPQFIFQYYEEEERQRGNFPDRFSGHQFPNYSSELNVNALLLGDSALYLCASSLGGQTQYFGPGTRLLVL.

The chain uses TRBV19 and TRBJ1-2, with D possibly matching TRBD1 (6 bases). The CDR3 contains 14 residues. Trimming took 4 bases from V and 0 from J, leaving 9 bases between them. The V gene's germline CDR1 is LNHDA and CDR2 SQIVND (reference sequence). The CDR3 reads CASSTGDTNYGYTF. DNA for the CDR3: TGTGCCAGTAGTACCGGGGACACTAACTATGGCTACACCTTC.

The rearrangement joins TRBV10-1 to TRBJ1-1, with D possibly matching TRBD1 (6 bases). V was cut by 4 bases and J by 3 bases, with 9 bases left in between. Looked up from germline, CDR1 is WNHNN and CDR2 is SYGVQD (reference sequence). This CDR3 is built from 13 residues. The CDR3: CASSVAGDTEAFF. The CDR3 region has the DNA TGCGCCAGCAGTGTGGCAGGGGACACTGAAGCTTTCTTT.

In nucleotides, the CDR3 is TGTGCCAGCAGCCCTTACTCGAGCTCCTACAATGAGCAGTTCTTC. Translated, it gives CASSPYSSSYNEQFF. The gene calls are TRBV11-2 and TRBJ2-1; no reliable D call. The CDR3 is 15 residues long. V was clipped by 5 bases and J by 0 bases, with 11 bases between them. Looked up from germline, CDR1 is SGHAT and CDR2 is FQNNGV. Full variable domain (missing parts from reference TRBV11-2 and TRBJ2-1): EAGVAQSPRYKIIEKRQSVAFWCNPISGHATLYWYQQILGQGPKLLIQFQNNGVVDDSQLPKDRFSAERLKGVDSTLKIQPAKLEDSAVYLCASSPYSSSYNEQFFGPGTRLTVL.

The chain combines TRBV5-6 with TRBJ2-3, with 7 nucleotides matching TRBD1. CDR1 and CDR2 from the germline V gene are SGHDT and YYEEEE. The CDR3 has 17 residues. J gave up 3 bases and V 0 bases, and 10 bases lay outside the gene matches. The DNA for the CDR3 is TGTGCCAGCAGCTTGGCGCTGACAGGGCCGGTGACAGATACGCAGTATTTT. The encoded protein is CASSLALTGPVTDTQYF.

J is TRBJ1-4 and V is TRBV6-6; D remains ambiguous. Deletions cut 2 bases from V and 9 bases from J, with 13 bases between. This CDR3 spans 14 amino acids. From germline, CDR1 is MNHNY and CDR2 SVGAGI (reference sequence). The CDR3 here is CASSYPEAGKKLFF. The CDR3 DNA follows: TGTGCCAGCAGTTACCCCGAAGCGGGTAAAAAACTGTTTTTT.

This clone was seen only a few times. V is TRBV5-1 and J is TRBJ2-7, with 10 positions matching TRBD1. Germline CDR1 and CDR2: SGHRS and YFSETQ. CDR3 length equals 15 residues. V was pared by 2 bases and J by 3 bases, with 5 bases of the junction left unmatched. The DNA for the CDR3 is TGCGCCAGCAGCTTAGGACAGGGGGGTTTCTACGAGCAGTACTTC. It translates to CASSLGQGGFYEQYF. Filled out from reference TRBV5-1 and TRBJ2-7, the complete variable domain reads KAGVTQTPRYLIKTRGQQVTLSCSPISGHRSVSWYQQTPGQGLQFLFEYFSETQRNKGNFPGRFSGRQFSNSRSEMNVSTLELGDSALYLCASSLGQGGFYEQYFGPGTRLTVT.